This passage covers 23 T cell receptor beta chains from one sample sequenced in a study of control samples from healthy donors and cancer patients. Sequenced by immunoSEQ multiplex PCR; TCRdb stores in-frame clones only, minus some. The sample carries roughly 88,000 clones, approximately 80% recorded once. Sample: blood. The receptors here all came from a young man in good health.

The chain combines TRBV30 with TRBJ1-5; possibly TRBD1 for D (5 bases). Germline V gene data show CDR1 as GTSNPN and CDR2 as SVGIG (reference sequence). Trimming stripped 3 bases from V and 3 bases from J, with 15 bases between. CDR3 size: 15 residues. CDR3 in DNA: TGTGCCTGGAGCGGGAAGGGACTTCACAATCAGCCCCAGCATTTT. This sequence encodes CAWSGKGLHNQPQHF.

V is TRBV12-3 or TRBV12-4 and J is TRBJ2-7, with D possibly being TRBD2 (6 bases). This CDR3 spans 13 amino acids. V was clipped by 3 bases and J by 4 bases, with 10 bases between them. CDR3 bases: TGTGCCAGCAGTTTTGGACTAAAGTACGAGCAGTACTTC. This gives the protein CASSFGLKYEQYF.

This sequence joins TRBV18 and TRBJ2-3; 8 nucleotides agree with TRBD1. The germline CDR1 and CDR2 sequences are KGHSH and LQKENI. Trimming at V came to 3 bases and at J to 1 base, leaving 3 bases not matched to a gene. CDR3 length: 15 residues. For the CDR3, the DNA is TGTGCCAGCTCACCCGGACAGGGTGGCACAGATACGCAGTATTTT. Its translation is CASSPGQGGTDTQYF.

This chain uses TRBV25-1 with TRBJ1-5; the D is unclear. The V and J ends lost 2 bases and 7 bases respectively, with 3 bases between them. The CDR3 spans 11 residues. The germline V gene encodes CDR1 MGHDK and CDR2 SYGVNS. CDR3 in DNA: TGTGCCAGCAGTGAAGGCCAGCCCCAGCATTTT. Amino acids: CASSEGQPQHF.

The chain is built from TRBV18 and TRBJ1-1; TRBD1 matches at 7 bases. Germline trimming cut 3 bases from V and 1 base from J; bases unmatched to any gene: 11. The CDR3 is 17 amino acids. CDR1 is KGHSH, CDR2 LQKENI, per germline. CDR3 sequence reads: CASSPFATGRSNTEAFF. The CDR3 region has the DNA TGTGCCAGCTCACCGTTCGCGACAGGGCGATCGAACACTGAAGCTTTCTTT.

This chain connects TRBV6-4 to TRBJ2-5, with D maybe TRBD2 (6 bases). Trimming shortened V by 6 bases and J by 5 bases, and 13 bases separated the two germline ends. The CDR3 is made up of 13 amino acids. Germline CDR1 reads MRHNA; CDR2 reads SNTAGT. CDR3 sequence (DNA): TGTGCCAGCAGGGAGGGGTCTCCGGAGACCCAGTACTTC. It is translated as CASREGSPETQYF.

The V gene is TRBV3-1 (or the pseudogene TRBV3-2), the J gene TRBJ1-2, with 7 bases aligning to TRBD1. The CDR3 sequence is 15 residues long. J was trimmed by 7 bases and V by 4 bases; bases with no gene match: 12. CDR1 and CDR2 from the germline V gene are LGHDT and YNNKEL (reference sequence). The CDR3 region has the DNA TGTGCCAGCAGCCTTCTCAGACAGGGTTGGTCTGGCTACACCTTC. This sequence encodes CASSLLRQGWSGYTF.

The V gene is TRBV18, the J gene TRBJ1-1; D is undetermined. Trimming pared 3 bases from V and 3 bases from J, leaving 11 bases between. The CDR3 is 14 residues long. Germline V gene lookup returns CDR1 KGHSH and CDR2 LQKENI. The CDR3 protein is CASSPDGGDTEAFF. As DNA, the CDR3 is TGTGCCAGCTCACCCGATGGAGGAGACACTGAAGCTTTCTTT.

The chain uses TRBV28 and TRBJ2-7; 9 bases map to TRBD1. CDR1 MDHEN and CDR2 SYDVKM come from the germline V gene. The CDR3 spans 14 residues. V lost 6 bases and J lost 5; bases outside the gene matches: 8. The CDR3 DNA is TGTGCCAGCAGCCTGGACAGGGGAAATAACGAGCAGTACTTC. It translates to CASSLDRGNNEQYF.

The V and J genes are TRBV6-5 and TRBJ1-1; TRBD1 might be the D (5 bases). This CDR3 comprises 15 residues. The germline CDR1 and CDR2 sequences are MNHEY and SVGAGI. V was shortened by 3 bases and J by 1 base, with 12 bases between the two germline ends. CDR3 amino acids: CASSYVGTGNTEAFF. The CDR3 DNA follows: TGTGCCAGCAGTTATGTTGGGACGGGGAACACTGAAGCTTTCTTT.

Only one count was recorded for this clone. The chain combines TRBV2 with TRBJ1-1, with D possibly being TRBD1 (5 bases). This CDR3 is built from 15 residues. The germline V gene has CDR1 SNHLY and CDR2 FYNNEI. Trimming took 4 bases from V and 1 from J, leaving 13 bases between them. CDR3 coding DNA: TGTGCCAGCAGTGGTGTTTGGACACCGAACACTGAAGCTTTCTTT. It codes for CASSGVWTPNTEAFF.

J is TRBJ2-5 and V is TRBV25-1; D is possibly TRBD1 (6 bases). Germline CDR1 MGHDK, CDR2 SYGVNS. CDR3 length: 15 residues. V was shortened by 2 bases and J by 1 base, with 11 bases between the two germline ends. The CDR3 DNA reads as TGTGCCAGCAGTGAACCGAGGACAGTCCAAGAGACCCAGTACTTC. This translates into CASSEPRTVQETQYF.

This clone was counted between two and nine times. The chain links TRBV25-1 to TRBJ2-2, with 9 nucleotides matching TRBD1. The CDR3 runs to 14 residues. CDR1 is MGHDK, CDR2 SYGVNS, per germline. The J segment lost 7 bases and the V segment lost 6 bases, leaving 6 bases of the junction unmatched. CDR3 protein: CASRGQGVIGELFF. The CDR3 bases are TGTGCCAGCAGGGGACAGGGTGTAATCGGGGAGCTGTTTTTT.

This clone was seen repeatedly, ten times or more. The rearrangement links TRBV27 to TRBJ1-2; D is possibly TRBD1 (5 bases). CDR3 length: 15 amino acids. Per germline, CDR1 MNHEY and CDR2 SMNVEV (reference sequence). V was trimmed by 4 bases and J by 5 bases, leaving 17 bases between them. The CDR3 here is CASSSKNLGGYGYTF. Here the CDR3 DNA reads TGTGCCAGCAGTTCAAAAAACCTCGGGGGGTATGGCTACACCTTC.

This clone was found once. The chain links TRBV14 to TRBJ2-7, with 9 bases that match TRBD1. Germline CDR1 is SGHDN and CDR2 is FVKESK. The V and J ends lost 1 base and 6 bases, in that order; junction bases with no gene match: 7. The CDR3 totals 15 residues. DNA of the CDR3: TGTGCCAGCAGCCAAGGTTCAGGACAGGGGATCGAGCAGTACTTC. Protein product: CASSQGSGQGIEQYF.

The V and J genes are TRBV18 and TRBJ1-5, with D tentatively TRBD1 (5 bases). The CDR3 extends over 15 amino acids. Germline V gives CDR1 KGHSH, CDR2 LQKENI. With 1 base removed from V and 4 bases from J, the gap between germline ends came to 11 bases. For the CDR3, the DNA is TGTGCCAGCTCACCACTGGCCCAGGGTAATCAGCCCCAGCATTTT. It translates to CASSPLAQGNQPQHF.

The chain links TRBV6-4 to TRBJ2-1; no firm D call. The CDR3 loop spans 14 amino acids. Between the trimmed V and J ends, which lost 4 bases and 6 bases, there was a span of 13 bases. Germline V gene lookup returns CDR1 MRHNA and CDR2 SNTAGT. CDR3 bases: TGTGCCAGCAGTGCGGGCATGGCGGCCAATGAGCAGTTCTTC. This translates into CASSAGMAANEQFF.

V gene TRBV5-4 combines with J gene TRBJ1-6; D not resolved. This CDR3 spans 15 amino acids. V lost 3 bases to trimming and J lost 9 bases, with 16 bases between them. Germline values: CDR1 SGHNT, CDR2 YYREEE (reference sequence). The CDR3 sequence is CASSSVGLRSSPLHF. DNA for the CDR3: TGTGCCAGCAGCTCGGTGGGTCTCCGCTCTTCACCCCTCCACTTT.

J is TRBJ2-1 and V is TRBV6-5; 12 nucleotides agree with TRBD2. The CDR3 contains 16 residues. Germline V gene lookup returns CDR1 MNHEY and CDR2 SVGAGI. The V and J ends lost 0 bases and 9 bases, in that order; junction bases with no gene match: 6. CDR3 amino acids: CASSYSGGLAGFEQFF. The CDR3 DNA is TGTGCCAGCAGTTACTCGGGAGGACTAGCGGGGTTTGAGCAGTTCTTC.

This clone occurred once. The chain combines TRBV6-6 with TRBJ2-2; 9 bases are shared with TRBD1. The CDR3 contains 16 residues. Germline V gene lookup returns CDR1 MNHNY and CDR2 SVGAGI (reference sequence). V gave up 0 bases and J gave up 6 bases; unmatched junction bases: 5. The CDR3 DNA reads as TGTGCCAGCAGTTACTCATGGGGACAGGGATCCGGGGAGCTGTTTTTT. Translating gives CASSYSWGQGSGELFF.

The gene calls are TRBV6-5 and TRBJ1-1; D might be TRBD1 (5 bases). Trimming removed 4 bases at V and 5 bases at J, with 11 bases between. Per the germline V gene, CDR1 is MNHEY and CDR2 is SVGAGI. The CDR3 runs to 13 residues. The CDR3, as DNA: TGTGCCAGCAGTTCCTACAGGTGGACTGAAGCTTTCTTT. Translation gives CASSSYRWTEAFF.

The J gene is TRBJ2-1, the V gene TRBV5-1, with D possibly TRBD2 on 6 matching bases. Per the germline V gene, CDR1 is SGHRS and CDR2 is YFSETQ. V was shortened by 3 bases and J by 6 bases, with 10 bases between the two germline ends. The CDR3 runs to 13 residues. CDR3 DNA: TGCGCCAGCAGCTCCCGGCGGGGCAATGAGCAGTTCTTC. Its translation is CASSSRRGNEQFF.

This clone was detected a few times. The chain combines TRBV10-1 with TRBJ2-7; 7 bases match TRBD1. CDR1 is WNHNN, CDR2 SYGVQD, per germline (reference sequence). V shed 4 bases and J 1 base; nucleotides not matched to a gene: 4. CDR3 length: 14 residues. The CDR3, as DNA: TGCGCCAGCAGTGCCGCAGGGGGTTCCTACGAGCAGTACTTC. It is translated as CASSAAGGSYEQYF.